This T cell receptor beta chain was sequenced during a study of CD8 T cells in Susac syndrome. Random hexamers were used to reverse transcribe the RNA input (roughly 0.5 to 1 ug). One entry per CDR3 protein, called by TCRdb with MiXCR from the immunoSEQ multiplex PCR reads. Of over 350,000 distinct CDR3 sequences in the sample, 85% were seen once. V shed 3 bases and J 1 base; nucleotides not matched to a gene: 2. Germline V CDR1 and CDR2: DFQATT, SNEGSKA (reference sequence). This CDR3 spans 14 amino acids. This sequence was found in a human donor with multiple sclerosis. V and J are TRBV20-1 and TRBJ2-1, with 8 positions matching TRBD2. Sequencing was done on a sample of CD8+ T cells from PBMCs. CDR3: CSARLAGSYNEQFF. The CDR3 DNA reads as TGCAGTGCTAGGCTAGCGGGTTCCTACAATGAGCAGTTCTTC.